The source of this T cell receptor beta chain is a study of blood T cell repertoires in COVID-19. The wider study: Samples representing acute and convalescent COVID-19 were sourced from the United States, Italy and Spain. PBMCs, B-cell-depleted T cells, or T cells provided the cDNA or gDNA that made up the material.

The germline V gene has CDR1 MGHRA and CDR2 YSYEKL. The CDR3 contains 18 residues. The ends lost 4 bases at V and 2 bases at J; junction bases unmatched: 15. This clone was seen a few times. Authors' methods: The assay estimated nucleated cells by amplifying reference gene primers. Here immunoSEQ multiplex PCR was the method, and the copy in TCRdb shows in-frame clones only, minus some. V, J and clone size derive from that table, while D and trimming were established from the DNA sequence. Counted here are about 76,000 clones, less than 90% occurring once; the ten biggest clones make up 15% to 20%. Specimen: peripheral blood. This TCR was recovered from a human donor in a cohort sampled during active COVID-19. The gene calls are TRBV4-1 and TRBJ2-3, with TRBD2 matching 7 bases. CDR3 region: CASSLLPPRAGHTDTQYF. For the CDR3, the DNA is TGCGCCAGCAGCCTACTCCCTCCTAGAGCGGGGCACACAGATACGCAGTATTTT.